This TCR beta chain appears in the sequencing data of a study of lymphopenia after photon versus proton radiotherapy. Study results and limitations: Post-nadir diversity loss with photons came from oligoclonal expansion, particularly CD8+ Temra cells. Under photons, naive T cells and diversity fell while effector/memory populations rose.

Germline CDR1 reads SEHNR; CDR2 reads FQNEAQ (reference sequence). The CDR3 has 16 residues. V was trimmed by 4 bases and J by 1 base, leaving 16 bases between them. This clone was found a few times. Its specificity is not known. Some clones are missing from TCRdb's copy, which holds only in-frame ones; the method was immunoSEQ multiplex PCR. The sample carries about 65,000 clones, 80% to 90% recorded once. The sequencing used peripheral blood, collected from a patient treated with proton-based radiotherapy. The clonotype comes from a man older than 75 with esophageal cancer. The rearrangement links TRBV7-9 to TRBJ1-1; tentatively, D is TRBD1 (6 bases). CDR3 loop: CASSSPGGASNTEAFF. CDR3 nucleotides: TGTGCCAGCAGCTCACCCGGGGGGGCCTCGAACACTGAAGCTTTCTTT.